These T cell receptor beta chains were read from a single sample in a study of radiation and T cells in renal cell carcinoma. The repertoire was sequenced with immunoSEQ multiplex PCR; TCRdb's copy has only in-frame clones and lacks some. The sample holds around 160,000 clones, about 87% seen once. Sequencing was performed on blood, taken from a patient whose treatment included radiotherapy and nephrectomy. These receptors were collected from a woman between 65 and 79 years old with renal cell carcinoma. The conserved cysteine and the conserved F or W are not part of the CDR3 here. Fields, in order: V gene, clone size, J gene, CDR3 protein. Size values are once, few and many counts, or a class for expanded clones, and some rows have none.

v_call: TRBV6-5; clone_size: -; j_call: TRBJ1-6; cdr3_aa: ASRQQGSNSPLH
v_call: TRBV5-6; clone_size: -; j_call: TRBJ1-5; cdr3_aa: ASSLTTNQPQH
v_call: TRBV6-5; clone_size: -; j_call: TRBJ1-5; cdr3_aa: ASSYWGVNSNQPQH
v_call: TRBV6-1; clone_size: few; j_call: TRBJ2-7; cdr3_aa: ASSERAVSYEQY
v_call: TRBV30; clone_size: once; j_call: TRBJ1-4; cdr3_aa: AWSIYSEGFHEKLF
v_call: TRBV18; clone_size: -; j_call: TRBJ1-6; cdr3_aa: ASSNRTGPNSPLH
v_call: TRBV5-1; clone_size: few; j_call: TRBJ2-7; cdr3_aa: ASSHSPGSIYEQY
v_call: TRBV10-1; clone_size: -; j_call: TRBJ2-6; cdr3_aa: ASSESRDSGANVLT
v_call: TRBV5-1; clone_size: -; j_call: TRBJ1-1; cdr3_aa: ASSLGTEAF
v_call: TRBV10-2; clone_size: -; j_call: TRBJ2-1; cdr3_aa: ASSDRGHYNEQF
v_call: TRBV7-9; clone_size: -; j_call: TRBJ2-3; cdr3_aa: ASSPGQGPDTQY
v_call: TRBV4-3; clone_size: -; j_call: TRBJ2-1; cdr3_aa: ASSQEDRNAGNEQF
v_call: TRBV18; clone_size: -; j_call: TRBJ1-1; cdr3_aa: ASSPKAF
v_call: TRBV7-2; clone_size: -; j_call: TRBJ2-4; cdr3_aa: ASSLGTGEGIQY
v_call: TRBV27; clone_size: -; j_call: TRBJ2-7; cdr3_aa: ASSTRRGAGEQY
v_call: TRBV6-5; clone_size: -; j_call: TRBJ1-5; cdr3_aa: ASSRTGPSNQPQH
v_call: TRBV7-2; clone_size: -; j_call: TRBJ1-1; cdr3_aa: ASSLAGAGEAF
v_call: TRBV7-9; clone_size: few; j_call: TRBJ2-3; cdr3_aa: ASSPRLAGGLGTDTQY
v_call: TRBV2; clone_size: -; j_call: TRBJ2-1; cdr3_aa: ASRGDGFNEQF
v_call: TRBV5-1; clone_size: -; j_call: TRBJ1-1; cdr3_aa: ASSPTGPATEAF
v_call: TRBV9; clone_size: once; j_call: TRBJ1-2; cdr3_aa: ASSVAGSSAGGYT
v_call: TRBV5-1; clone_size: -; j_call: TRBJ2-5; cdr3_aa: ASSGGQETQY
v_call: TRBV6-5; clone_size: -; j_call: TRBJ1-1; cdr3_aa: ASSYRDGKTEAF
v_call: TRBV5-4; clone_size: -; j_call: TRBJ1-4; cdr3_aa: ASSPGAGDLNEKLF
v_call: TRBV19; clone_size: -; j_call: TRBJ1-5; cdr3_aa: ATTGGGTGNQPQH